This T cell receptor beta chain was sequenced for a study of T cell repertoires in cytomegalovirus infection. Study-level background: Used in the study were CMV epitopes, some recently identified and HLA-C-restricted, others well-studied and HLA-B-restricted. A matching HLA type, together with CMV infection, was signaled by public TCR beta signatures.

V lost 1 base, J lost 5 bases, and 11 bases lay in between. The CDR3 extends over 14 amino acids. CDR1 is SEHNR, CDR2 FQNEAQ, per germline (reference sequence). TCRdb reprocessed the reads with MiXCR, giving one entry per CDR3 protein. The sample yields around 800,000 distinct CDR3 sequences, 30% to 35% seen once. This clonotype appeared many times. Antigen: not known. This receptor was taken from a human donor in good health (CMV status not recorded). Some clones in this sample may be carry-over from other donors' samples. This chain joins TRBV7-9 and TRBJ1-2; D not certain. This sample comprised cultured CD8+ T cells from PBMCs, obtained from culture after CMV antigen stimulation. The CDR3 reads CASSLEGSIYGYTF. As DNA, the CDR3 is TGTGCCAGCAGCTTAGAGGGATCTATATATGGCTACACCTTC. Together with reference TRBV7-9 and TRBJ1-2, the CDR3 gives the full variable domain: DTGVSQNPRHKITKRGQNVTFRCDPISEHNRLYWYRQTLGQGPEFLTYFQNEAQLEKSRLLSDRFSAERPKGSFSTLEIQRTEQGDSAMYLCASSLEGSIYGYTFGSGTRLTVV.